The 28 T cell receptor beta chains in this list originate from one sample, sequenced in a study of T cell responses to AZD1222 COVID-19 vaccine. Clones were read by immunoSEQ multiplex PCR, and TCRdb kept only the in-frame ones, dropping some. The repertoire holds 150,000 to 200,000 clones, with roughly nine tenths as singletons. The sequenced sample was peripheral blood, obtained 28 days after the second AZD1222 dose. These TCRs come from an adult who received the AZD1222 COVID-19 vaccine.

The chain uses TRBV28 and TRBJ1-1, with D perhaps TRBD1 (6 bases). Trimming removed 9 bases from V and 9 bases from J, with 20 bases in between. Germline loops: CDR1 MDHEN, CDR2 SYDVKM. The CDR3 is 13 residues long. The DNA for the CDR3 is TGTGCCAGTTGGACTAGGGGGGTAAAAAAAGCTTTCTTT. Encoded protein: CASWTRGVKKAFF.

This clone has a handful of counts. The CDR3 region is CASRGGLNSPLHF. The CDR3 DNA is TGTGCCAGCAGGGGGGGCCTTAATTCACCCCTCCACTTT. The gene calls are TRBV6-6 and TRBJ1-6, with D possibly TRBD1 on 6 matching bases. There are 13 residues in the CDR3. Looked up from germline, CDR1 is MNHNY and CDR2 is SVGAGI (reference sequence). V shed 6 bases and J shed 6 bases, with 9 bases lying between them.

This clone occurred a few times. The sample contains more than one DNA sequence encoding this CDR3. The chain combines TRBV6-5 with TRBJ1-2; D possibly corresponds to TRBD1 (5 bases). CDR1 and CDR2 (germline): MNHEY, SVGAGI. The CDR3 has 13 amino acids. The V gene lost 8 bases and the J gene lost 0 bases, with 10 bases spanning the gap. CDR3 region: CASRTGANYGYTF. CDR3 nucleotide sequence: TGTGCCAGCCGGACGGGGGCTAACTATGGCTACACCTTC.

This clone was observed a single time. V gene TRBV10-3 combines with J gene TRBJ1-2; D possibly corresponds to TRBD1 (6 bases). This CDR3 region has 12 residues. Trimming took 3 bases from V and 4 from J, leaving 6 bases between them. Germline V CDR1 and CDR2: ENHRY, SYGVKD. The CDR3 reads CAISDRGYGYTF. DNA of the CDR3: TGTGCCATCAGTGACAGGGGCTATGGCTACACCTTC.

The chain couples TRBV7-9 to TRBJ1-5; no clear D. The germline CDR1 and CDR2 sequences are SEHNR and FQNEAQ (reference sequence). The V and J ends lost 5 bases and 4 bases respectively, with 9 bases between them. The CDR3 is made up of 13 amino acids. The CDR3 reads CASSNVGNQPQHF. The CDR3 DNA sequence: TGTGCCAGCAGCAACGTTGGGAATCAGCCCCAGCATTTT.

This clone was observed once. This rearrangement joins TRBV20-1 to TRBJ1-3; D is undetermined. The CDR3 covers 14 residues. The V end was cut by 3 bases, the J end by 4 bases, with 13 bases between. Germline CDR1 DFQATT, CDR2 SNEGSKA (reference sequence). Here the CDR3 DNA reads TGCAGTGCTAGTAAGGGTCTGGGAGGAAACACCATATATTTT. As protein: CSASKGLGGNTIYF.

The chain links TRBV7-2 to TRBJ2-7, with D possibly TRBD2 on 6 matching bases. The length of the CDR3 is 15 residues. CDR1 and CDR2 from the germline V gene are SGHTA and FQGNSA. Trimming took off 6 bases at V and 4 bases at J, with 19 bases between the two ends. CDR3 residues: CASSPRAGSGYEQYF. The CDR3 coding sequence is TGTGCCAGCAGTCCCCGCGCCGGGAGCGGGTACGAGCAGTACTTC.

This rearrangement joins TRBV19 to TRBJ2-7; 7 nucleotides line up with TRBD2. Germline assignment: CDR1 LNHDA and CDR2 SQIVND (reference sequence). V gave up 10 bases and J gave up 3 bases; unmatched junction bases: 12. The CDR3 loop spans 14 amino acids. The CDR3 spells CATGRGEGLYEQYF. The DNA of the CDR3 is TGTGCCACCGGTCGGGGGGAGGGACTCTACGAGCAGTACTTC. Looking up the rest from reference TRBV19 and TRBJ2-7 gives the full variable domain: DGGITQSPKYLFRKEGQNVTLSCEQNLNHDAMYWYRQDPGQGLRLIYYSQIVNDFQKGDIAEGYSVSREKKESFPLTVTSAQKNPTAFYLCATGRGEGLYEQYFGPGTRLTVT.

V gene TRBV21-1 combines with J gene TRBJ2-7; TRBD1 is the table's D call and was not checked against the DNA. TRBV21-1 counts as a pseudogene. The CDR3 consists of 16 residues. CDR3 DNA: TGTGCCAGCAGCAAAGAAGTCAGGGGGCAAAAGTACGAGCAGTACTTC. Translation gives CASSKEVRGQKYEQYF.

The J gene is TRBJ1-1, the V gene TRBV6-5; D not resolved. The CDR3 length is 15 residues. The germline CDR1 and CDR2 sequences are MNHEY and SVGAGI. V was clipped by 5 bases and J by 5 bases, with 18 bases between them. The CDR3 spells CASSISRGPGTEAFF. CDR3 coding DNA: TGTGCCAGCAGTATCTCCCGGGGTCCGGGGACTGAAGCTTTCTTT.

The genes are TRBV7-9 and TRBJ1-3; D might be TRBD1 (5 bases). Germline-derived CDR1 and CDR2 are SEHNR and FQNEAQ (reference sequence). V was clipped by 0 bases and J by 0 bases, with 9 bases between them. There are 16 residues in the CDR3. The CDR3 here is CASSLAGRISGNTIYF. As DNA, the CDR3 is TGTGCCAGCAGCTTAGCGGGACGAATCTCTGGAAACACCATATATTTT.

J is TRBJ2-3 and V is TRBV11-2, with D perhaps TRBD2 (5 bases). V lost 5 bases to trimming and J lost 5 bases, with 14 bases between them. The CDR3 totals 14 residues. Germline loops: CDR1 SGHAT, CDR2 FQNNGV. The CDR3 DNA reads TGTGCCAGCAGCCCTATTAAGGCGGGAGATACGCAGTATTTT. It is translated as CASSPIKAGDTQYF. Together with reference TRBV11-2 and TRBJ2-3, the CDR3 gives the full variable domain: EAGVAQSPRYKIIEKRQSVAFWCNPISGHATLYWYQQILGQGPKLLIQFQNNGVVDDSQLPKDRFSAERLKGVDSTLKIQPAKLEDSAVYLCASSPIKAGDTQYFGPGTRLTVL.

The CDR3 spells CASSLGPGGEEKLFF. The DNA of the CDR3 is TGTGCCAGCAGCTTAGGACCAGGGGGTGAAGAAAAACTGTTTTTT. The chain couples TRBV7-2 to TRBJ1-4; 7 bases are shared with TRBD1. The CDR3 is 15 amino acids. CDR1 is SGHTA, CDR2 FQGNSA, per germline. V was pared by 1 base and J by 8 bases, with 7 bases of the junction left unmatched.

The CDR3: CASSPDGGLYNEQFF. DNA for the CDR3: TGTGCCAGCTCACCGGACGGGGGTCTATACAATGAGCAGTTCTTC. V gene TRBV18 combines with J gene TRBJ2-1, with D possibly matching TRBD2 (6 bases). Germline assignment: CDR1 KGHSH and CDR2 LQKENI. The CDR3 contains 15 residues. The V gene lost 3 bases and the J gene lost 4 bases, with 13 bases spanning the gap.

For the CDR3, the DNA is TGTGCCAGCTGGATCGTGAGGGCCCTCGGACAGCCCCAGCATTTT. Its translation is CASWIVRALGQPQHF. This chain uses TRBV21-1 with TRBJ1-5. TRBV21-1 is described as a pseudogene. The CDR3 sequence is 15 residues long.

CDR3 nucleotide sequence: TGTGCCATCAGTGAGAAAGGGACTAGCTCCCAAGAGACCCAGTACTTC. As protein: CAISEKGTSSQETQYF. The V and J genes are TRBV10-3 and TRBJ2-5, with TRBD2 matching over 9 bases. V shed 2 bases, J shed 1 base, and the junction held 5 bases outside the gene matches. The CDR3 has 16 amino acids. Germline V gene data show CDR1 as ENHRY and CDR2 as SYGVKD.

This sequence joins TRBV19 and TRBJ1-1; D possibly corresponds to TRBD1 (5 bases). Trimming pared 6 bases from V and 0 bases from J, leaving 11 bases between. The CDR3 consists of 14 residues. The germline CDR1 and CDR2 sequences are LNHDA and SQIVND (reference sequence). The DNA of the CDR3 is TGTGCCAGTAGCCGACCAGGGATGAACACTGAAGCTTTCTTT. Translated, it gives CASSRPGMNTEAFF.

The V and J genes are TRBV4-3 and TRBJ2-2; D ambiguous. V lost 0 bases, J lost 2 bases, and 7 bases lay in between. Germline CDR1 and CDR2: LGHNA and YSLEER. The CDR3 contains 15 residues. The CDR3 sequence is CASSQDWRNTGELFF. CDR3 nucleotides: TGCGCCAGCAGCCAAGATTGGCGAAACACCGGGGAGCTGTTTTTT.

The CDR3 reads CASSKGELRRQPDNYGYTF. In nucleotides, the CDR3 is TGTGCCAGCAGCAAAGGGGAATTGCGGAGACAGCCCGATAACTATGGCTACACCTTC. The genes are TRBV21-1 and TRBJ1-2; TRBD1 is taken as the D call from the table, unchecked against the DNA. TRBV21-1 is reported as a pseudogene. The CDR3 is 19 residues long.

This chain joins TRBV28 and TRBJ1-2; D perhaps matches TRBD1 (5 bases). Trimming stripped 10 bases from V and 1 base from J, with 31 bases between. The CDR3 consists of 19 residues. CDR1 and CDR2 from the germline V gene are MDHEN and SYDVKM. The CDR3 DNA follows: TGTGCCACCCTAACCCCCCCCGGGACCGACATATCCTTTAACTATGGCTACACCTTC. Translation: CATLTPPGTDISFNYGYTF.

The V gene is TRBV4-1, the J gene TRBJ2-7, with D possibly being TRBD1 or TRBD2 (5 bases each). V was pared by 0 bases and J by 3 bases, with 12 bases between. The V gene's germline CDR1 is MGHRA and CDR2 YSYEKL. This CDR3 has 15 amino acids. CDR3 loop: CASSQEFPGHYEQYF. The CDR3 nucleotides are TGCGCCAGCAGCCAAGAATTTCCGGGGCACTACGAGCAGTACTTC.

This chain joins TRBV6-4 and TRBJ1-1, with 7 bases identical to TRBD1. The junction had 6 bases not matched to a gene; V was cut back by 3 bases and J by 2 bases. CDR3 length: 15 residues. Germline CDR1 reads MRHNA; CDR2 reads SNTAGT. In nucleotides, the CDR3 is TGTGCCAGCAGTGAAGGGGGACAGCAAAACACTGAAGCTTTCTTT. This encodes CASSEGGQQNTEAFF.

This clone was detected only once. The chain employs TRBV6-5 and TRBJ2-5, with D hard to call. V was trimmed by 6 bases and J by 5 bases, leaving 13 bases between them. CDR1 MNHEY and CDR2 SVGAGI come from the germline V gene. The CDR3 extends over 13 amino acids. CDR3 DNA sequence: TGTGCCAGCAGCTTAAACTCCTGGGAGACCCAGTACTTC. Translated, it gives CASSLNSWETQYF.

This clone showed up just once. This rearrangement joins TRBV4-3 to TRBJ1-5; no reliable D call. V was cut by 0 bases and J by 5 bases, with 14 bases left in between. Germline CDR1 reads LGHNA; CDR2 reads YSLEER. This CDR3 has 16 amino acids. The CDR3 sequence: CASSQDRVANYQPQHF. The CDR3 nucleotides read TGCGCCAGCAGCCAAGATCGGGTAGCTAACTATCAGCCCCAGCATTTT.

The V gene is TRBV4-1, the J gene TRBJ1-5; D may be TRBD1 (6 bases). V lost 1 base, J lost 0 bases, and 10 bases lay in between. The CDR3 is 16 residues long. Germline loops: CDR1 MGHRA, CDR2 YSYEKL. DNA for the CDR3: TGCGCCAGCAGCCAAGGAAACAGGGCTAGCAATCAGCCCCAGCATTTT. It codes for CASSQGNRASNQPQHF.

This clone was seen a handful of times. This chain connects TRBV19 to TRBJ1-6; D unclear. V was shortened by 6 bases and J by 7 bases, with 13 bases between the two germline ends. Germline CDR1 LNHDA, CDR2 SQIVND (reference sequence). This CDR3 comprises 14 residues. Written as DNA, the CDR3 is TGTGCCAGTAGCCTGTTTGGGGAGAATTCACCCCTCCACTTT. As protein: CASSLFGENSPLHF.

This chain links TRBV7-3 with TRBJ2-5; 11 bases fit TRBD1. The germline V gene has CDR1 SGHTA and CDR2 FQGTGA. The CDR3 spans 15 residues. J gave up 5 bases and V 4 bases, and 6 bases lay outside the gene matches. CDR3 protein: CASSSRTGGSETQYF. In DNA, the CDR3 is TGTGCCAGCAGCTCCAGGACAGGGGGCTCGGAGACCCAGTACTTC.

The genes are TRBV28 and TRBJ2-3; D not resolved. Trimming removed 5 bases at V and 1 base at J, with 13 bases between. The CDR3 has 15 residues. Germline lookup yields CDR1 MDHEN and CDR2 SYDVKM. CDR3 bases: TGTGCCAGCAGTCCGATCGCGCTAGGCACAGATACGCAGTATTTT. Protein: CASSPIALGTDTQYF.